The TCR beta chain described here comes from a study of OX40 agonist ivuxolimab in advanced cancers. Some clones are missing from TCRdb's copy, which holds only in-frame ones; the method was immunoSEQ multiplex PCR. The table includes tens of thousands of clones, 92% detected once. Germline V lookup: CDR1 MNHEY, CDR2 SMNVEV (reference sequence). V was trimmed by 6 bases and J by 2 bases, leaving 12 bases between them. The CDR3 covers 14 residues. The sequence was obtained from an adult with an advanced solid tumor such as melanoma, head and neck, liver or kidney cancer. Source: CD4+ or CD8+ T cells sorted from blood, taken in a trial of the OX40 agonist ivuxolimab. The rearrangement links TRBV27 to TRBJ2-3; a possible D gene is TRBD1 (5 bases). CDR3 DNA sequence: TGTGCCAGCAGAACGACAGTTAACACAGATACGCAGTATTTT. Residues: CASRTTVNTDTQYF.